The 32 T cell receptor beta chains in this list originate from one sample, sequenced in a study of breast tumors, draining lymph nodes, adjacent tissues. From the multiplex PCR reads, TCRdb called clonotypes with MiXCR, one entry per CDR3 protein. The sample comprises about 230,000 distinct CDR3 sequences, 32% of which are singletons, and 1.1% to 1.5% rests with the top ten. Axillary draining lymph nodes of breast cancer patients supplied the node samples. Sequenced input: axillary lymph node tissue. The receptors here all came from a female donor with breast cancer. Some clones in this sample may be carry-over from other donors' samples.

This sequence joins TRBV5-4 and TRBJ2-3; a weak D match, TRBD2 (5 bases). V was pared by 0 bases and J by 5 bases, with 13 bases between. Germline V gene lookup returns CDR1 SGHNT and CDR2 YYREEE (reference sequence). The CDR3 contains 15 residues. The chain's CDR3 is CASSLGRAAIDTQYF. The CDR3 DNA reads TGTGCCAGCAGCTTGGGGCGGGCCGCGATAGATACGCAGTATTTT.

This clonotype was found many times. The chain recombines TRBV19 with TRBJ2-4; D not certain. With 5 bases removed from V and 0 bases from J, the gap between germline ends came to 14 bases. This CDR3 spans 16 amino acids. The V gene's germline CDR1 is LNHDA and CDR2 SQIVND (reference sequence). In DNA, the CDR3 is TGTGCCAGTAGTGCGGAACTTAACGTAGCCAAAAACATTCAGTACTTC. Protein sequence: CASSAELNVAKNIQYF.

Comments on this clonotype: The DNA is omitted, as the CDR3 cannot be located on it reliably, and the CDR3 follows TCRdb's listing. V and J are TRBV25-1 and TRBJ2-7; the table's D call, TRBD2, has no DNA check behind it. Per germline, CDR1 MGHDK and CDR2 SYGVNS. The CDR3 is made up of 22 amino acids, end residues included. The CDR3 spells CASFYICSARRFSGRFTYEQYF.

This clonotype was seen many times. CDR3 protein: CASSSQGDQTGKLFF. In nucleotides, the CDR3 is TGCGCCAGCAGCTCTCAGGGGGACCAGACAGGAAAACTGTTTTTT. The rearrangement links TRBV4-3 to TRBJ1-4, with 7 bases lining up with TRBD1. V dropped 5 bases and J dropped 10; count of bases not matched to a gene: 13. The CDR3 runs 15 residues. The germline V gene has CDR1 LGHNA and CDR2 YSLEER.

The table lists this clonotype with many counts. V gene TRBV20-1 combines with J gene TRBJ2-2, with 10 nucleotides matching TRBD2. V trimming: 2 bases; J trimming: 4 bases; junction bases outside the gene matches: 4. From germline, CDR1 is DFQATT and CDR2 SNEGSKA (reference sequence). The CDR3 runs 15 residues. The CDR3 loop is CSARTAGGGTGELFF. The DNA of the CDR3 is TGCAGTGCTAGAACAGCGGGGGGGGGCACCGGGGAGCTGTTTTTT.

This clonotype was seen ten or more times. V gene TRBV7-2 combines with J gene TRBJ2-5, with 7 bases that match TRBD1. V lost 5 bases to trimming and J lost 5 bases; unmatched junction nucleotides: 11. In germline, CDR1 is SGHTA, CDR2 FQGNSA. The CDR3 is made up of 15 amino acids. This CDR3 reads CASSTRGTELETQYF. The CDR3 bases are TGTGCCAGCAGCACTAGGGGGACAGAGCTCGAGACCCAGTACTTC.

As for this clonotype: A much larger clone lies a single base off, so this may be a read error. V and J are TRBV20-1 and TRBJ2-7; no clear D. Germline V lookup: CDR1 DFQATT, CDR2 SNEGSKA (reference sequence). The length of the CDR3 is 15 residues. Deletions cut 0 bases from V and 5 bases from J, with 17 bases between. Written as DNA, the CDR3 is TGCAGTGCTAGAGATAGGGTCCAAGGACCGAACGAGCAGTACTTC. It yields the protein CSARDRVQGPNEQYF.

As to this clonotype: A single base separates this from a much larger clone, so it may be a read error. In this CDR3 the conserved last residue, phenylalanine or tryptophan, is missing, so a read error is likely. The rearrangement links TRBV7-2 to TRBJ2-7; 12 bases line up with TRBD2. Germline V lookup: CDR1 SGHTA, CDR2 FQGNSA. The CDR3 has 15 amino acids. V lost 5 bases and J lost 4; bases outside the gene matches: 6. CDR3 sequence (DNA): TGTGCCAGCAGCACCCAGACTAGCGGGAGTTACGAGCAGTACTCC. Translated: CASSTQTSGSYEQYS.

This clonotype has a count of ten or more. The rearrangement uses TRBV2 and TRBJ2-5; D call uncertain. The germline gives CDR1 SNHLY, CDR2 FYNNEI. Trimming stripped 2 bases from V and 4 bases from J, with 17 bases between. CDR3 size: 16 residues. This chain's CDR3 is CASSEPPQMGRETQYF. CDR3 nucleotides: TGTGCCAGCAGTGAACCCCCCCAAATGGGCCGAGAGACCCAGTACTTC.

This clonotype was found a few times. The gene calls are TRBV7-8 and TRBJ2-2; 11 nucleotides align to TRBD1. J was trimmed by 6 bases and V by 3 bases; bases with no gene match: 3. CDR3 length equals 15 residues. In germline, CDR1 is SGHVS, CDR2 FQNEAQ. Here the CDR3 DNA reads TGTGCCAGCAGCTTCCGGGACAGGGGGTCCGGGGAGCTGTTTTTT. Protein product: CASSFRDRGSGELFF.

About this clonotype itself: No conserved phenylalanine or tryptophan ends this CDR3, so it is likely a read error. J is TRBJ1-2 and V is TRBV14, with D possibly TRBD1 on 6 matching bases. V was trimmed by 0 bases and J by 8 bases, leaving 10 bases between them. The germline V gene has CDR1 SGHDN and CDR2 FVKESK. The CDR3 length is 13 residues. The CDR3 sequence: CASSQDLGGGYTS. In nucleotides, the CDR3 is TGTGCCAGCAGCCAAGATTTAGGGGGAGGCTACACCTCC.

This clonotype was found once. With a much larger clone just one base away, this may be a read error. V is TRBV7-2 and J is TRBJ2-4, with D perhaps matching TRBD1 (6 bases). V dropped 5 bases and J dropped 1 base, with 15 bases sitting between them. This CDR3 is built from 16 residues. Germline CDR1 reads SGHTA; CDR2 reads FQGNSA. The CDR3 region is CASSAYRERAKNIQYF. CDR3 nucleotide sequence: TGTGCCAGCAGCGCTTACAGGGAGCGCGCCAAAAACATTCAGTACTTC. The whole variable domain, remainder taken from reference TRBV7-2 and TRBJ2-4, is GAGVSQSPSNKVTEKGKDVELRCDPISGHTALYWYRQSLGQGLEFLIYFQGNSAPDKSGLPSDRFSAERTGGSVSTLTIQRTQQEDSAVYLCASSAYRERAKNIQYFGAGTRLSVL.

Ten or more counts support this clonotype. A much larger clone sits a single nucleotide away, making a read error possible. The CDR3 does not end in the conserved phenylalanine or tryptophan, so this is likely a read error. This chain uses TRBV20-1 with TRBJ1-2; D gene uncertain. V lost 1 base and J lost 7, with 4 bases in between. Per germline, CDR1 DFQATT and CDR2 SNEGSKA (reference sequence). The CDR3 totals 10 residues. The DNA of the CDR3 is TGCAGTGCTAGAGGGGGTGGCTACACCTCC. It specifies CSARGGGYTS.

With regard to this clonotype: This sequence may be a read error, since a much larger clone differs from it by one base. The J gene is TRBJ2-1, the V gene TRBV20-1, with 8 bases identical to TRBD1. Germline assignment: CDR1 DFQATT and CDR2 SNEGSKA (reference sequence). The CDR3 spans 16 residues. V was pared by 1 base and J by 6 bases, with 11 bases of the junction left unmatched. The CDR3: CSARGLQGAGCNEQFF. The CDR3 nucleotides are TGCAGTGCTAGAGGCCTCCAGGGGGCTGGCTGCAATGAGCAGTTCTTC.

CDR3 sequence (DNA): TGCAGTGCTCCCCTAGCGGAGGAAGAGACCCAGTACTTC. Protein product: CSAPLAEEETQYF. The chain recombines TRBV20-1 with TRBJ2-5; 7 nucleotides agree with TRBD2. V trimming: 5 bases; J trimming: 3 bases; junction bases outside the gene matches: 6. CDR1 and CDR2 (germline): DFQATT, SNEGSKA (reference sequence). The CDR3 consists of 13 residues.

The table lists this clonotype with many counts. V is TRBV5-5 and J is TRBJ2-1; D gene unclear. The germline gives CDR1 SGHKS, CDR2 YYEKEE (reference sequence). The CDR3 loop spans 10 amino acids. V dropped 6 bases and J dropped 8 bases, with 6 bases sitting between them. The CDR3 DNA is TGTGCCAGCACCCTCCATGAGCAGTTCTTC. Translation: CASTLHEQFF.

This clonotype was found many times. J is TRBJ2-3 and V is TRBV15; D unclear. This CDR3 contains 13 residues. The germline V and J ends were trimmed by 9 bases and 0 bases, with 10 bases remaining between them. The germline V gene has CDR1 LNHNV and CDR2 YYDKDF (reference sequence). CDR3 nucleotide sequence: TGTGCCACATCAATAACTAGCACAGATACGCAGTATTTT. It is translated as CATSITSTDTQYF. The full variable domain, in which reference TRBV15 and TRBJ2-3 provide the parts outside the CDR3, is DAMVIQNPRYQVTQFGKPVTLSCSQTLNHNVMYWYQQKSSQAPKLLFHYYDKDFNNEADTPDNFQSRRPNTSFCFLDIRSPGLGDTAMYLCATSITSTDTQYFGPGTRLTVL.

A word on this clonotype: This could be a read error, since a much larger clone is one nucleotide away. The V call is TRBV7-9, the J call TRBJ2-1; D not certain. The germline CDR1 and CDR2 sequences are SEHNR and FQNEAQ (reference sequence). The CDR3 extends over 15 amino acids. The CDR3 region has the DNA TGTGCCAGCAGCCCCCCGCGTCTTTCCTACAATGAGCAGCTCTTC. Its translation is CASSPPRLSYNEQLF.

This clonotype was counted many times. V gene TRBV19 combines with J gene TRBJ1-5; D is unclear. The CDR3 is 13 residues long. CDR1 is LNHDA and CDR2 is SQIVND in the germline V gene (reference sequence). The V end lost 4 bases, the J end lost 7 bases, and 11 bases lay between the germline ends. This CDR3 reads CASSTRDGQPQHF. The DNA for the CDR3 is TGTGCCAGTAGTACCCGGGATGGCCAGCCCCAGCATTTT.

For this clonotype: The conserved closing phenylalanine or tryptophan is absent in this CDR3, likely reflecting a read error. The rearrangement links TRBV19 to TRBJ1-6, with D possibly TRBD1 on 6 matching bases. There are 16 residues in the CDR3. CDR1 and CDR2 from the germline V gene are LNHDA and SQIVND (reference sequence). The CDR3: CASSRRGAFSNSPLHS. The CDR3 nucleotides are TGTGCCAGTAGTAGGCGGGGGGCTTTCAGTAATTCACCTCTCCACTCT.

This clonotype was counted ten times or more. One junction end disagrees with the germline gene, perhaps due to a read error. The rearrangement links TRBV7-9 to TRBJ1-2; 8 bases align to TRBD1. The length of the CDR3 is 15 residues. Germline assignment: CDR1 SEHNR and CDR2 FQNEAQ (reference sequence). The chain's CDR3 is CASSSLIGTGKGYPF. For the CDR3, the DNA is TGTGCCAGCAGCTCGTTGATCGGGACAGGCAAAGGCTACCCCTTC.

V usage is TRBV20-1 and J usage is TRBJ1-4; 7 nucleotides align to TRBD1. CDR1 and CDR2 (germline): DFQATT, SNEGSKA (reference sequence). This CDR3 has 15 residues. The V and J ends lost 1 base and 7 bases, in that order; junction bases with no gene match: 9. The CDR3 here is CSARGGAGGGEKLFF. For the CDR3, the DNA is TGCAGTGCTAGAGGTGGGGCAGGGGGTGGTGAAAAACTGTTTTTT.

This clonotype was seen repeatedly, ten times or more. The J gene is TRBJ2-6, the V gene TRBV11-1; a possible D gene is TRBD1 (6 bases). The V gene lost 7 bases and the J gene lost 0 bases, with 16 bases spanning the gap. This CDR3 region has 17 residues. Germline V lookup: CDR1 SGHAT, CDR2 FQDESV (reference sequence). CDR3 loop: CASTRYRATSGANVLTF. The CDR3 nucleotides are TGTGCCAGCACGAGGTACAGGGCCACCTCTGGGGCCAACGTCCTGACTTTC.

As regards this clonotype: With a much larger clone just one base away, this may be a read error. This chain links TRBV14 with TRBJ2-7; TRBD2 is a possible D gene (5 bases). The CDR3 length is 14 residues. Germline values: CDR1 SGHDN, CDR2 FVKESK. The CDR3 here is CASSQEEASYEQSF. The DNA of the CDR3 is TGTGCCAGCAGCCAAGAGGAGGCCTCCTACGAGCAGTCCTTC.

In this sample, this clonotype turned up many times. The chain uses TRBV15 and TRBJ1-4, with a tentative D call TRBD1 (5 bases). This CDR3 is built from 15 residues. Trimming took 5 bases from V and 6 from J, leaving 16 bases between them. Germline V gene lookup returns CDR1 LNHNV and CDR2 YYDKDF (reference sequence). CDR3: CATSLPGRGDEKLFF. The CDR3 DNA reads as TGTGCCACCAGCCTCCCTGGTAGGGGAGATGAAAAACTGTTTTTT.

In its sample, this clonotype was seen many times. This chain connects TRBV6-6 to TRBJ1-5, with a possible D match to TRBD1 (5 bases). V was clipped by 8 bases and J by 7 bases, with 18 bases between them. Germline V gives CDR1 MNHNY, CDR2 SVGAGI (reference sequence). CDR3 length: 14 residues. The CDR3 bases are TGTGCCAGCGTAGCGGGGCAGGCCAGACAGCCCCAGCATTTT. Its translation is CASVAGQARQPQHF.

This clonotype was picked up many times. This rearrangement joins TRBV7-8 to TRBJ2-7; the D gene is possibly TRBD2 (5 bases). V was shortened by 6 bases and J by 4 bases, with 16 bases between the two germline ends. This CDR3 region has 14 residues. CDR1 and CDR2 (germline): SGHVS, FQNEAQ. CDR3 bases: TGTGCCAGCAGTCCCGCGAGGGCAGCTTACGAGCAGTACTTC. Translating gives CASSPARAAYEQYF.

This chain connects TRBV10-3 to TRBJ2-7; 7 nucleotides match TRBD1. The V gene's germline CDR1 is ENHRY and CDR2 SYGVKD. With V trimmed by 1 base and J by 2 bases, 8 bases remained unmatched. There are 16 residues in the CDR3. Written as DNA, the CDR3 is TGTGCCATCAGTGAGTGTACCGGGACAGCTACCTACGAGCAGTACTTC. Translated: CAISECTGTATYEQYF.

This clonotype was detected many times. The chain joins TRBV15 to TRBJ2-1; D possibly uses TRBD1 or TRBD2 (5 bases each). The V gene's germline CDR1 is LNHNV and CDR2 YYDKDF (reference sequence). Deletions cut 5 bases from V and 7 bases from J, with 9 bases between. This CDR3 has 12 amino acids. CDR3 DNA: TGTGCCACCAGCGTCAGGGAGAATGAGCAGTTCTTC. It yields the protein CATSVRENEQFF.

The chain is built from TRBV6-1 and TRBJ2-1, with D possibly matching TRBD1 (5 bases). CDR1 and CDR2 from the germline V gene are MNHNS and SASEGT. This CDR3 has 11 amino acids. The germline V and J ends were trimmed by 8 bases and 5 bases, with 7 bases remaining between them. The CDR3 DNA reads TGTGCCAGCGGGGCTCACAATGAGCAGTTCTTC. This sequence encodes CASGAHNEQFF.

This clonotype showed up many times. The V call is TRBV20-1, the J call TRBJ2-1, with a possible D match to TRBD2 (6 bases). This CDR3 spans 12 amino acids. The V end was cut by 3 bases, the J end by 7 bases, with 10 bases between. CDR1 DFQATT and CDR2 SNEGSKA come from the germline V gene (reference sequence). The CDR3 region has the DNA TGCAGTGCTAGCGGGAGTGAAAATGAGCAGTTCTTC. Its protein is CSASGSENEQFF.

This clonotype was detected ten times or more. V gene TRBV10-3 combines with J gene TRBJ2-3; D could derive from TRBD1 or TRBD2 (5 bases each). Deletions cut 7 bases from V and 0 bases from J, with 14 bases between. CDR3 length: 15 residues. CDR1 and CDR2 (germline): ENHRY, SYGVKD. The CDR3 DNA reads as TGTGCCATCAAGGAGAGGGACCTTAGCACAGATACGCAGTATTTT. This translates into CAIKERDLSTDTQYF.